What follows are 32 T cell receptor beta chains derived from one specimen sequenced in a study of T cell responses to AZD1222 COVID-19 vaccine (dated by TCRdb to the early 2020s). Library preparation was by the immunoSEQ multiplex PCR assay. The table was pulled from immuneACCESS by TCRdb, which kept in-frame rearrangements only. Such tables lose some clones; where checked, under half of the loss comes from unresolved V genes, and the rest has no known cause. Counted in this sample were about 120,000 clones; 65% to 85% of them appeared once. The ten largest clones capture about 9.4% of the sample. The time point label corresponds to: baseline before first vaccination. Specimen: peripheral blood, collected on day 0 of AZD1222 vaccination. These TCRs come from an adult in good health.

The J gene is TRBJ1-2, the V gene TRBV5-4, with 7 bases fitting TRBD1. Germline trimming cut 4 bases from V and 8 bases from J; bases unmatched to any gene: 14. Germline loops: CDR1 SGHNT, CDR2 YYREEE (reference sequence). This CDR3 spans 15 amino acids. The CDR3 loop reads CASSAGGRRILGYTF. The CDR3 DNA reads as TGTGCCAGCAGCGCAGGGGGGCGGAGGATCCTAGGCTACACCTTC.

This sequence joins TRBV5-4 and TRBJ1-2; D is perhaps TRBD1 (6 bases). Trimming took off 1 base at V and 7 bases at J, with 20 bases between the two ends. The CDR3 has 16 residues. CDR1 SGHNT and CDR2 YYREEE come from the germline V gene (reference sequence). CDR3 DNA: TGTGCCAGCAGCTTGAGCTCGAGGGACACGGGGATTGGCTACACCTTC. Amino acid sequence: CASSLSSRDTGIGYTF. The whole variable domain, remainder taken from reference TRBV5-4 and TRBJ1-2, is ETGVTQSPTHLIKTRGQQVTLRCSSQSGHNTVSWYQQALGQGPQFIFQYYREEENGRGNFPPRFSGLQFPNYSSELNVNALELDDSALYLCASSLSSRDTGIGYTFGSGTRLTVV.

The V gene is TRBV7-2, the J gene TRBJ2-5; possibly TRBD2 for D (6 bases). The CDR3 runs to 15 residues. The germline V gene encodes CDR1 SGHTA and CDR2 FQGNSA. The ends were cut back, 0 bases at V and 1 base at J, with 9 bases in the middle. Here the CDR3 DNA reads TGTGCCAGCAGCTTAGCTGCGGGGACCCAAGAGACCCAGTACTTC. Amino acid sequence: CASSLAAGTQETQYF. The variable domain in full, completed from reference TRBV7-2 and TRBJ2-5, reads GAGVSQSPSNKVTEKGKDVELRCDPISGHTALYWYRQSLGQGLEFLIYFQGNSAPDKSGLPSDRFSAERTGGSVSTLTIQRTQQEDSAVYLCASSLAAGTQETQYFGPGTRLLVL.

Here the CDR3 DNA reads TGTGCCAGCAGCTTAGTTCAGGGCGGGAGGAGGTCCTACAATGAGCAGTTCTTC. Translation gives CASSLVQGGRRSYNEQFF. V and J are TRBV11-2 and TRBJ2-1; 8 bases fit TRBD2. Germline assignment: CDR1 SGHAT and CDR2 FQNNGV. The CDR3 has 18 amino acids. Unmatched junction bases numbered 9, after V lost 1 base and J lost 1 base.

CDR3 sequence (DNA): TGTGCCAGCAGGCGCCTCTACGAGCAGTACTTC. Its protein product is CASRRLYEQYF. This sequence joins TRBV12-3 or TRBV12-4 and TRBJ2-7, with D hard to call. The CDR3 covers 11 residues. Deletions cut 6 bases from V and 3 bases from J, with 6 bases between.

This clone appeared a single time. In DNA form, the CDR3 reads TGTGCCAGCAGCCCACGGACAGTTACTAACACTGAAGCTTTCTTT. It yields the protein CASSPRTVTNTEAFF. The chain recombines TRBV9 with TRBJ1-1; a weak D match, TRBD1 (6 bases). CDR3 length equals 15 residues. Germline V lookup: CDR1 SGDLS, CDR2 YYNGEE. V lost 4 bases and J lost 2, with 15 bases in between.

This clone occurred a few times. The rearrangement joins TRBV2 to TRBJ1-5, with D hard to call. V lost 1 base and J lost 3, with 10 bases in between. CDR1 SNHLY and CDR2 FYNNEI come from the germline V gene. The CDR3 contains 15 residues. The CDR3 bases are TGTGCCAGCAGTGAAGGAGAGGGCTACAATCAGCCCCAGCATTTT. Protein: CASSEGEGYNQPQHF.

This clone was seen many times. This sequence joins TRBV29-1 and TRBJ2-1; D is undetermined. With 5 bases removed from V and 9 bases from J, the gap between germline ends came to 11 bases. The CDR3 sequence is 11 residues long. Per germline, CDR1 SQVTM and CDR2 ANQGSEA. CDR3 amino acids: CSVRMDGEQFF. In DNA, the CDR3 is TGCAGCGTTCGTATGGACGGTGAGCAGTTCTTC.

The genes are TRBV9 and TRBJ2-1, with 9 bases matching TRBD2. The CDR3 is 15 amino acids. With 0 bases clipped from V and 7 bases from J, the junction kept 5 bases outside the gene matches. From germline, CDR1 is SGDLS and CDR2 YYNGEE. CDR3 DNA: TGTGCCAGCAGCGTAGTGGGTGCGGGAGGGAATGAGCAGTTCTTC. Its translation is CASSVVGAGGNEQFF. The full variable domain, with the rest looked up from reference TRBV9 and TRBJ2-1, is DSGVTQTPKHLITATGQRVTLRCSPRSGDLSVYWYQQSLDQGLQFLIQYYNGEERAKGNILERFSAQQFPDLHSELNLSSLELGDSALYFCASSVVGAGGNEQFFGPGTRLTVL.

This clone came up a few times. The chain has TRBV19 and TRBJ1-1, with 7 bases matching TRBD1. From germline, CDR1 is LNHDA and CDR2 SQIVND (reference sequence). The CDR3 runs 13 residues. The V segment lost 4 bases and the J segment 6 bases; nucleotides outside the gene matches: 5. CDR3 loop: CASSRGRGSEAFF. The CDR3 DNA follows: TGTGCCAGTAGTAGAGGCAGGGGGTCTGAAGCTTTCTTT.

The rearrangement links TRBV29-1 to TRBJ1-2, with 8 bases identical to TRBD1. V lost 5 bases, J lost 8 bases, and 7 bases stayed unmatched. The CDR3 totals 12 residues. Germline V CDR1 and CDR2: SQVTM, ANQGSEA. The CDR3 is CSVLGTGWGYTF. The CDR3 DNA sequence: TGCAGCGTTCTTGGGACAGGCTGGGGCTACACCTTC.

J is TRBJ2-6 and V is TRBV14; no clear D gene. The V and J ends lost 1 base and 0 bases respectively, with 1 base between them. Per germline, CDR1 SGHDN and CDR2 FVKESK. This CDR3 comprises 14 residues. The CDR3 region is CASSQASGANVLTF. CDR3 coding DNA: TGTGCCAGCAGCCAAGCCTCTGGGGCCAACGTCCTGACTTTC.

The V and J genes are TRBV4-3 and TRBJ1-4; D is undetermined. Trimming took off 0 bases at V and 14 bases at J, with 13 bases between the two ends. This CDR3 contains 13 residues. From germline, CDR1 is LGHNA and CDR2 YSLEER. The CDR3 nucleotides are TGCGCCAGCAGCCAAGACGGGGAATCATTGCTGTTTTTT. It specifies CASSQDGESLLFF.

V and J are TRBV10-3 and TRBJ1-3, with unresolved D. The ends were cut back, 8 bases at V and 4 bases at J, with 12 bases in the middle. From germline, CDR1 is ENHRY and CDR2 SYGVKD. The CDR3 loop spans 13 amino acids. The CDR3 sequence is CAISTGSGNTIYF. DNA of the CDR3: TGTGCCATCTCAACGGGCTCCGGAAACACCATATATTTT.

The rearrangement joins TRBV13 to TRBJ1-6; 11 positions agree with TRBD1. CDR3 size: 17 residues. V lost 0 bases and J lost 10; bases outside the gene matches: 8. The V gene's germline CDR1 is PRHDT and CDR2 FYEKMQ (reference sequence). CDR3 bases: TGTGCCAGCAGCTTAGGCCATGGACAGGGGGCACGGTCACCCCTCCACTTT. Its protein product is CASSLGHGQGARSPLHF. The whole variable domain, remainder taken from reference TRBV13 and TRBJ1-6, is AAGVIQSPRHLIKEKRETATLKCYPIPRHDTVYWYQQGPGQDPQFLISFYEKMQSDKGSIPDRFSAQQFSDYHSELNMSSLELGDSALYFCASSLGHGQGARSPLHFGNGTRLTVT.

This clone was observed a single time. This chain connects TRBV28 to TRBJ1-5; 7 positions agree with TRBD1. Germline CDR1 and CDR2: MDHEN and SYDVKM. This CDR3 is built from 16 residues. Trimming at V came to 4 bases and at J to 4 bases, leaving 10 bases not matched to a gene. The CDR3 loop reads CASSYSQGLRNQPQHF. The CDR3 DNA sequence: TGTGCCAGCAGTTATTCACAGGGGTTAAGGAATCAGCCCCAGCATTTT. Using reference TRBV28 and TRBJ1-5 for the parts outside the CDR3, the full variable domain is DVKVTQSSRYLVKRTGEKVFLECVQDMDHENMFWYRQDPGLGLRLIYFSYDVKMKEKGDIPEGYSVSREKKERFSLILESASTNQTSMYLCASSYSQGLRNQPQHFGDGTRLSIL.

This clone was counted only a few times. The chain's CDR3 is CATRRQSSYNSPLHF. CDR3 DNA sequence: TGTGCCACCCGACGACAGTCGAGTTATAATTCACCCCTCCACTTT. The V and J genes are TRBV10-3 and TRBJ1-6; tentatively, D is TRBD1 (5 bases). V was shortened by 10 bases and J by 4 bases, with 17 bases between the two germline ends. This CDR3 spans 15 amino acids. Germline values: CDR1 ENHRY, CDR2 SYGVKD.

Regarding this clone: This CDR3 is also generated by other DNA sequences in the sample. V gene TRBV19 combines with J gene TRBJ1-3; TRBD1 is a possible D gene (5 bases). Trimming shortened V by 4 bases and J by 1 base, and 8 bases separated the two germline ends. Germline V lookup: CDR1 LNHDA, CDR2 SQIVND (reference sequence). There are 14 residues in the CDR3. The CDR3 DNA follows: TGTGCCAGTAGTACAGGGAGTTCTGGAAACACCATATATTTT. This gives the protein CASSTGSSGNTIYF.

The CDR3 DNA is TGTGCCAGCAGCTTAAGTCCCGGACAATTCGACGAGCAGTACTTC. Its protein product is CASSLSPGQFDEQYF. This chain links TRBV11-1 with TRBJ2-7; a weak D match, TRBD1 (5 bases). The germline V gene encodes CDR1 SGHAT and CDR2 FQDESV (reference sequence). The CDR3 extends over 15 amino acids. V was shortened by 2 bases and J by 5 bases, with 16 bases between the two germline ends. Complete variable domain (other parts from reference TRBV11-1 and TRBJ2-7): EAEVAQSPRYKITEKSQAVAFWCDPISGHATLYWYRQILGQGPELLVQFQDESVVDDSQLPKDRFSAERLKGVDSTLKIQPAELGDSAMYLCASSLSPGQFDEQYFGPGTRLTVT.

CDR3 in DNA: TGTGCCAGTAGTTCCTTGACAGGGTCGGGTCGAAGCTCCTACAATGAGCAGTTCTTC. Protein sequence: CASSSLTGSGRSSYNEQFF. The rearrangement links TRBV19 to TRBJ2-1; the match to TRBD1 covers 7 bases. This CDR3 has 19 residues. V lost 5 bases to trimming and J lost 0 bases; unmatched junction nucleotides: 16. CDR1 LNHDA and CDR2 SQIVND come from the germline V gene (reference sequence). The full variable domain, completed using reference TRBV19 and TRBJ2-1, is DGGITQSPKYLFRKEGQNVTLSCEQNLNHDAMYWYRQDPGQGLRLIYYSQIVNDFQKGDIAEGYSVSREKKESFPLTVTSAQKNPTAFYLCASSSLTGSGRSSYNEQFFGPGTRLTVL.

V and J are TRBV19 and TRBJ1-4; 11 nucleotides line up with TRBD1. Unmatched junction bases numbered 5, after V lost 3 bases and J lost 8 bases. CDR3 length: 15 residues. Germline V gene data show CDR1 as LNHDA and CDR2 as SQIVND (reference sequence). The CDR3 protein is CASSILRDRGEKLFF. The CDR3 DNA reads TGTGCCAGTAGTATCCTCCGGGACAGGGGGGAAAAACTGTTTTTT.

This chain joins TRBV4-1 and TRBJ1-6; D gene ambiguous. CDR3 size: 15 residues. CDR1 and CDR2 from the germline V gene are MGHRA and YSYEKL. V dropped 0 bases and J dropped 7 bases, with 10 bases sitting between them. The DNA of the CDR3 is TGCGCCAGCAGCCAAGAAGGAGGTGAAAATTCACCCCTCCACTTT. The encoded protein is CASSQEGGENSPLHF.

The CDR3 nucleotides read TGTGCCAGCAGCCTGACTAGCATCCGCCGGAATGAGCAGTTCTTC. Translated, it gives CASSLTSIRRNEQFF. The rearrangement uses TRBV28 and TRBJ2-1; 7 bases fit TRBD2. Trimming took 6 bases from V and 7 from J; bases not matched to a gene: 12. Germline V CDR1 and CDR2: MDHEN, SYDVKM. The CDR3 is 15 amino acids.

This clone showed up many times. This sequence joins TRBV9 and TRBJ2-3; TRBD1 agrees at 8 bases. Trimming at V came to 0 bases and at J to 2 bases, leaving 5 bases not matched to a gene. This CDR3 has 16 residues. Per germline, CDR1 SGDLS and CDR2 YYNGEE. The CDR3 here is CASSVAGQGLTDTQYF. In DNA, the CDR3 is TGTGCCAGCAGCGTAGCAGGACAGGGCCTCACAGATACGCAGTATTTT.

The chain recombines TRBV6-2 or TRBV6-3 with TRBJ1-5; 8 bases map to TRBD1. V shed 0 bases and J 7 bases; nucleotides not matched to a gene: 5. Germline lookup yields CDR1 MNHEY and CDR2 SVGEGT. The CDR3 spans 15 residues. In DNA form, the CDR3 reads TGTGCCAGCAGTTACTCTGGGACAGGCGGACAGCCCCAGCATTTT. Residues: CASSYSGTGGQPQHF.

This rearrangement joins TRBV3-1 (or the pseudogene TRBV3-2) to TRBJ2-5; tentatively, D is TRBD1 (6 bases). This CDR3 contains 15 residues. Deletions cut 4 bases from V and 1 base from J, with 13 bases between. Looked up from germline, CDR1 is LGHDT and CDR2 is YNNKEL (reference sequence). Written as DNA, the CDR3 is TGTGCCAGCAGCCGCCCCCAGGGGCCCCAAGAGACCCAGTACTTC. As protein: CASSRPQGPQETQYF.

CDR3 sequence (DNA): TGTGCCAGCAGCCAAGACCTCTTGGGCCAGCCCCAGCATTTT. Its protein product is CASSQDLLGQPQHF. This sequence joins TRBV4-2 and TRBJ1-5; D not certain. This CDR3 is built from 14 residues. Per germline, CDR1 LGHNA and CDR2 YNFKEQ. V lost 0 bases, J lost 7 bases, and 10 bases lay in between.

There are a few counts of this clone. This chain joins TRBV28 and TRBJ2-2; 8 bases are a match to TRBD2. The trim removed 6 bases at V and 8 bases at J, leaving 8 bases unmatched. This CDR3 is built from 14 residues. Per the germline V gene, CDR1 is MDHEN and CDR2 is SYDVKM. CDR3 sequence: CASSPGLDKGELFF. As DNA, the CDR3 is TGTGCCAGCAGCCCGGGACTAGACAAGGGGGAGCTGTTTTTT. The full variable domain, in which reference TRBV28 and TRBJ2-2 provide the parts outside the CDR3, is DVKVTQSSRYLVKRTGEKVFLECVQDMDHENMFWYRQDPGLGLRLIYFSYDVKMKEKGDIPEGYSVSREKKERFSLILESASTNQTSMYLCASSPGLDKGELFFGEGSRLTVL.

The CDR3, as DNA: TGTGCCAGTGCCCCCGGGGGACCTTTGAGTTACAATGAGCAGTTCTTC. This encodes CASAPGGPLSYNEQFF. This chain connects TRBV19 to TRBJ2-1, with a weak D call TRBD2 (6 bases). The CDR3 totals 16 residues. Deletions cut 8 bases from V and 4 bases from J, with 21 bases between. The germline V gene has CDR1 LNHDA and CDR2 SQIVND (reference sequence).

The chain is built from TRBV10-1 and TRBJ2-7; D gene ambiguous. Germline CDR1 and CDR2: WNHNN and SYGVQD (reference sequence). This CDR3 region has 13 residues. The V gene lost 4 bases and the J gene lost 4 bases, with 11 bases spanning the gap. CDR3 protein: CASSGERVYEQYF. Written as DNA, the CDR3 is TGCGCCAGCAGTGGAGAAAGAGTATACGAGCAGTACTTC.

The chain joins TRBV7-3 to TRBJ2-1, with D hard to call. The CDR3 totals 14 residues. Between the trimmed V and J ends, which lost 5 bases and 3 bases, there was a span of 11 bases. Looked up from germline, CDR1 is SGHTA and CDR2 is FQGTGA. In DNA, the CDR3 is TGTGCCAGCAGCGCGTCCTATAACTACAATGAGCAGTTCTTC. Translated, it gives CASSASYNYNEQFF.

The V call is TRBV28, the J call TRBJ2-1, with 11 bases aligning to TRBD1. There are 16 residues in the CDR3. The junction had 6 bases not matched to a gene; V was cut back by 5 bases and J by 3 bases. Germline V gives CDR1 MDHEN, CDR2 SYDVKM. The CDR3 region has the DNA TGTGCCAGCAGTGCCACCGGGACAGGGGGCTACAATGAGCAGTTCTTC. Protein: CASSATGTGGYNEQFF.